This section outlines one TCR beta chain sequence together with its context. Its specificity is unknown. The entry originates in a study of cytomegalovirus exposure and HLA in healthy donors. Study information: A subsequent analysis reported that the 95 to 150 validation repertoires were produced on the same platform that had also been used for the 500 to 700 first-cohort repertoires.

Profiling relied on immunoSEQ multiplex PCR, and the TCRdb table lists in-frame clones only, not all of them. The sample carries about 98,000 clones, about 90% recorded once. The donors belonged to the roughly 130-subject validation cohort, separate from the approximately 670-subject first cohort. Trimming at V came to 1 base and at J to 1 base, leaving 3 bases not matched to a gene. The CDR3 runs 15 residues. Looked up from germline, CDR1 is SGHKS and CDR2 is YYEKEE (reference sequence). Study observations and caveats: Most TCR sequences showed up rarely, but some public TCRs showed up in many donors. A subsequent analysis found that TCR clusters from the first cohort also tended to co-occur in the 90 to 150 validation repertoires, with about 95% of cluster scores above 0.

The sequenced sample was PBMCs. The sequence was obtained from a man aged 18 to 29 in good health and CMV-seropositive. The gene calls are TRBV5-5 and TRBJ2-3, with TRBD1 matching over 7 bases. CDR3 bases: TGTGCCAGCAGCTTGAGTACAGGGGGCACAGATACGCAGTATTTT. Residues: CASSLSTGGTDTQYF.